A single sample is the source of the 27 T cell receptor beta chains below, sequenced in a study of blood T cell repertoires in COVID-19. Method: immunoSEQ multiplex PCR; TCRdb's copy keeps in-frame clones and lacks some. The table has around 57,000 clones, 85% to 95% seen once. Sequenced sample: peripheral blood. All receptors come from a man over 45 with acute or convalescent COVID-19.

This chain joins TRBV7-9 and TRBJ2-3; TRBD2 matches 7 bases. From germline, CDR1 is SEHNR and CDR2 FQNEAQ (reference sequence). With 5 bases clipped from V and 0 bases from J, the junction kept 8 bases outside the gene matches. This CDR3 is 16 amino acids long. The CDR3 DNA is TGTGCCAGCAGCCATGGGAGGGCCACTAGCACAGATACGCAGTATTTT. Protein: CASSHGRATSTDTQYF.

The rearrangement links TRBV12-3 or TRBV12-4 to TRBJ1-1; D is undetermined. V gave up 4 bases and J gave up 3 bases, with 3 bases separating them. This CDR3 has 11 residues. CDR3 residues: CASSSYTEAFF. Written as DNA, the CDR3 is TGTGCCAGCAGTTCTTACACTGAAGCTTTCTTT.

V and J are TRBV18 and TRBJ2-5, with a possible D match to TRBD2 (6 bases). The V and J ends lost 3 bases and 3 bases respectively, with 8 bases between them. Germline CDR1 is KGHSH and CDR2 is LQKENI. The CDR3 sequence is 13 residues long. The CDR3 loop reads CASSPRLEETQYF. As DNA, the CDR3 is TGTGCCAGCTCACCGAGACTAGAAGAGACCCAGTACTTC.

This sequence joins TRBV30 and TRBJ1-5; D unresolved. The V gene lost 8 bases and the J gene lost 0 bases, with 14 bases spanning the gap. CDR1 and CDR2 (germline): GTSNPN, SVGIG (reference sequence). The CDR3 is made up of 14 amino acids. The CDR3 loop reads CAAGRHYSNQPQHF. CDR3 sequence (DNA): TGTGCCGCGGGCCGACACTATAGCAATCAGCCCCAGCATTTT.

This clone was seen once. This sequence joins TRBV9 and TRBJ1-1; no clear D gene. There are 16 residues in the CDR3. Trimming pared 5 bases from V and 0 bases from J, leaving 17 bases between. CDR1 and CDR2 from the germline V gene are SGDLS and YYNGEE. CDR3 in DNA: TGTGCCAGCAGTGCCCTCGGGAGGCGGTTGAACACTGAAGCTTTCTTT. It specifies CASSALGRRLNTEAFF.

The genes are TRBV2 and TRBJ2-7, with 16 positions matching TRBD2. J gave up 3 bases and V 6 bases, and 8 bases lay outside the gene matches. CDR3 length: 17 residues. Per germline, CDR1 SNHLY and CDR2 FYNNEI. The CDR3 reads CASSEGLAGGQGYEQYF. CDR3 coding DNA: TGTGCCAGCAGCGAGGGACTAGCGGGAGGGCAAGGCTACGAGCAGTACTTC.

The rearrangement links TRBV6-1 to TRBJ1-1, with a weak D call TRBD1 (6 bases). The CDR3 covers 15 residues. Germline CDR1 is MNHNS and CDR2 is SASEGT. With 2 bases removed from V and 2 bases from J, the gap between germline ends came to 12 bases. The chain's CDR3 is CASSEMAGENTEAFF. The DNA of the CDR3 is TGTGCCAGCAGTGAAATGGCAGGGGAAAACACTGAAGCTTTCTTT.

The rearrangement links TRBV10-1 to TRBJ2-7; 7 bases align to TRBD1. J lost 4 bases, V lost 3 bases, and 12 bases had no gene match. CDR1 and CDR2 (germline): WNHNN, SYGVQD (reference sequence). This CDR3 is 16 amino acids long. Here the CDR3 reads CASSEWDPGGFYEQYF. CDR3 bases: TGCGCCAGCAGTGAATGGGATCCAGGGGGTTTTTACGAGCAGTACTTC.

This clone was recorded only once. The CDR3 nucleotides read TGTGCCAGCAGATACAGGGGGCAAGGAAACACCATATATTTT. Translating it yields CASRYRGQGNTIYF. This chain uses TRBV7-9 with TRBJ1-3, with TRBD1 identical over 9 bases. The length of the CDR3 is 14 residues. Germline CDR1 and CDR2: SEHNR and FQNEAQ (reference sequence). V lost 6 bases, J lost 4 bases, and 4 bases stayed unmatched.

This clone appeared a single time. The J gene is TRBJ1-6, the V gene TRBV5-6, with 9 bases aligning to TRBD1. J gave up 9 bases and V 3 bases, and 10 bases lay outside the gene matches. CDR3 length equals 16 residues. Per germline, CDR1 SGHDT and CDR2 YYEEEE. CDR3 in DNA: TGTGCCAGCAGCTGGGGCCCGGGACAGGGTAGTTCACCCCTCCACTTT. It specifies CASSWGPGQGSSPLHF.

This clone is a singleton in its sample. The CDR3 protein is CASSKVGGLVTFYEQYF. CDR3 bases: TGTGCCAGCAGCAAAGTCGGGGGACTCGTTACATTTTACGAGCAGTACTTC. The chain couples TRBV21-1 to TRBJ2-7; the table's D call TRBD2 went unverified against the DNA. TRBV21-1 is marked as a pseudogene. This CDR3 has 17 residues.

This rearrangement joins TRBV5-1 to TRBJ1-2; TRBD1 aligns across 8 bases. From germline, CDR1 is SGHRS and CDR2 YFSETQ. The CDR3 covers 13 residues. V shed 0 bases and J 9 bases; nucleotides not matched to a gene: 4. As DNA, the CDR3 is TGCGCCAGCAGCTTGGGACAGGGGCAACGCTACACCTTC. This sequence encodes CASSLGQGQRYTF.

The rearrangement joins TRBV30 to TRBJ2-2, with 9 bases fitting TRBD1. With 4 bases clipped from V and 6 bases from J, the junction kept 9 bases outside the gene matches. CDR1 and CDR2 (germline): GTSNPN, SVGIG (reference sequence). The CDR3 is 15 amino acids. Here the CDR3 DNA reads TGTGCCTGGAAAACTCCGAGACAGGGGGCCGGGGAGCTGTTTTTT. This sequence encodes CAWKTPRQGAGELFF.

V is TRBV18 and J is TRBJ2-7; D is uncertain. Trimming took 3 bases from V and 1 from J, leaving 19 bases between them. Germline CDR1 and CDR2: KGHSH and LQKENI. This CDR3 has 17 residues. CDR3 residues: CASSPYNIAGGSYEQYF. For the CDR3, the DNA is TGTGCCAGCTCACCTTATAACATTGCTGGCGGATCCTACGAGCAGTACTTC.

The rearrangement uses TRBV20-1 and TRBJ2-7; the match to TRBD1 covers 10 bases. This CDR3 is 15 amino acids long. Germline CDR1 is DFQATT and CDR2 is SNEGSKA (reference sequence). With 3 bases clipped from V and 5 bases from J, the junction kept 10 bases outside the gene matches. The DNA for the CDR3 is TGCAGTGCTAGTAGAGGAGGACAGGGGGAAGACGAGCAGTACTTC. Translated: CSASRGGQGEDEQYF.

The V call is TRBV25-1, the J call TRBJ1-5, with D possibly TRBD1 on 5 matching bases. Germline CDR1 is MGHDK and CDR2 is SYGVNS. This CDR3 is 15 amino acids long. V shed 5 bases and J shed 6 bases, with 17 bases lying between them. The CDR3 coding sequence is TGTGCCAGCAGTAATGACAGTGCGCGGTTTCAGCCCCAGCATTTT. The encoded protein is CASSNDSARFQPQHF.

The rearrangement joins TRBV30 to TRBJ1-3, with D uncertain. V lost 1 base and J 16 bases, leaving 20 bases between the germline ends. The CDR3 covers 13 residues. Germline CDR1 is GTSNPN and CDR2 is SVGIG (reference sequence). CDR3 sequence: CAWSEGWDRELYF. CDR3 sequence (DNA): TGTGCCTGGAGTGAGGGTTGGGATCGGGAGCTTTATTTT.

The genes are TRBV30 and TRBJ2-3; TRBD2 is a possible D gene (6 bases). This CDR3 contains 14 residues. Germline CDR1 and CDR2: GTSNPN and SVGIG (reference sequence). V was trimmed by 4 bases and J by 6 bases, leaving 17 bases between them. The CDR3 loop is CAWNYRDFLDTQYF. The CDR3 DNA reads TGTGCCTGGAACTACCGGGACTTTTTGGATACGCAGTATTTT.

This chain uses TRBV9 with TRBJ1-4; 9 nucleotides agree with TRBD1. The V gene end was trimmed by 4 bases and the J gene end by 8 bases; junction bases not matched to a gene: 3. This CDR3 has 13 amino acids. The V gene's germline CDR1 is SGDLS and CDR2 YYNGEE. The chain's CDR3 is CASSLGQGEKLFF. CDR3 DNA: TGTGCCAGCAGCCTGGGACAGGGAGAAAAACTGTTTTTT.

The sample holds one count of this clone. V gene TRBV6-5 combines with J gene TRBJ2-4; maybe TRBD1 (6 bases). The CDR3 is 14 residues long. Germline CDR1 MNHEY, CDR2 SVGAGI. The V end lost 9 bases, the J end lost 0 bases, and 12 bases lay between the germline ends. Written as DNA, the CDR3 is TGTGCCAGTTCACAGGGAATAGCCAAAAACATTCAGTACTTC. It is translated as CASSQGIAKNIQYF.

The CDR3 sequence: CASSTGQLSGNTIYF. DNA of the CDR3: TGTGCCAGTAGTACAGGACAGCTCTCTGGAAACACCATATATTTT. The chain is built from TRBV19 and TRBJ1-3; D is perhaps TRBD1 (6 bases). Trimming shortened V by 4 bases and J by 0 bases, and 10 bases separated the two germline ends. In germline, CDR1 is LNHDA, CDR2 SQIVND (reference sequence). There are 15 residues in the CDR3. The variable domain in full, with the rest retrieved from reference TRBV19 and TRBJ1-3, is DGGITQSPKYLFRKEGQNVTLSCEQNLNHDAMYWYRQDPGQGLRLIYYSQIVNDFQKGDIAEGYSVSREKKESFPLTVTSAQKNPTAFYLCASSTGQLSGNTIYFGEGSWLTVV.

This clone showed up just a few times. The genes are TRBV19 and TRBJ2-7, with 10 bases identical to TRBD2. Germline V gives CDR1 LNHDA, CDR2 SQIVND (reference sequence). CDR3 length: 18 amino acids. With V trimmed by 4 bases and J by 0 bases, 12 bases remained unmatched. In nucleotides, the CDR3 is TGTGCCAGTAGTACAAAGAGCCCTAGCGGGGGTTACTCCTACGAGCAGTACTTC. Its translation is CASSTKSPSGGYSYEQYF.

In DNA, the CDR3 is TGTGCCAGCAGCCAAGACAGCGGGACCTACAATGAGCAGTTCTTC. Translated, it gives CASSQDSGTYNEQFF. The chain is built from TRBV4-2 and TRBJ2-1, with 7 bases fitting TRBD2. CDR1 is LGHNA and CDR2 is YNFKEQ in the germline V gene. The CDR3 covers 15 residues. V lost 0 bases and J lost 2; bases outside the gene matches: 1.

The V gene is TRBV19, the J gene TRBJ1-5; 8 nucleotides align to TRBD1. The CDR3 is 16 amino acids. Germline V gene data show CDR1 as LNHDA and CDR2 as SQIVND (reference sequence). V lost 3 bases and J lost 7; bases outside the gene matches: 11. CDR3 sequence (DNA): TGTGCCAGTAGTATGGTTGGACAGGGCGGGCGACAGCCCCAGCATTTT. Translated, it gives CASSMVGQGGRQPQHF.

This sequence joins TRBV4-1 and TRBJ1-2; 7 nucleotides match TRBD1. Germline lookup yields CDR1 MGHRA and CDR2 YSYEKL. This CDR3 is built from 15 residues. Trimming took 4 bases from V and 0 from J; bases not matched to a gene: 5. CDR3 sequence reads: CASSLGTATNYGYTF. The CDR3 nucleotides read TGCGCCAGCAGCCTTGGGACAGCTACTAACTATGGCTACACCTTC.

The gene calls are TRBV5-8 and TRBJ2-2; tentatively, D is TRBD2 (6 bases). With 1 base removed from V and 2 bases from J, the gap between germline ends came to 9 bases. The CDR3 has 15 amino acids. In germline, CDR1 is SGHTS, CDR2 YDEGEE. CDR3 nucleotides: TGTGCCAGCAGCTTGTTCGGGGGAAACACCGGGGAGCTGTTTTTT. Residues: CASSLFGGNTGELFF.

The chain uses TRBV15 and TRBJ2-7, with TRBD1 identical over 10 bases. CDR3 length: 17 amino acids. With 0 bases clipped from V and 7 bases from J, the junction kept 12 bases outside the gene matches. Germline V CDR1 and CDR2: LNHNV, YYDKDF (reference sequence). CDR3 protein: CATSREAPGQGFREQYF. In DNA, the CDR3 is TGTGCCACCAGCAGAGAGGCACCGGGACAGGGGTTTAGAGAGCAGTACTTC. Based on the CDR3 plus reference TRBV15 and TRBJ2-7, the full variable domain is DAMVIQNPRYQVTQFGKPVTLSCSQTLNHNVMYWYQQKSSQAPKLLFHYYDKDFNNEADTPDNFQSRRPNTSFCFLDIRSPGLGDTAMYLCATSREAPGQGFREQYFGPGTRLTVT.